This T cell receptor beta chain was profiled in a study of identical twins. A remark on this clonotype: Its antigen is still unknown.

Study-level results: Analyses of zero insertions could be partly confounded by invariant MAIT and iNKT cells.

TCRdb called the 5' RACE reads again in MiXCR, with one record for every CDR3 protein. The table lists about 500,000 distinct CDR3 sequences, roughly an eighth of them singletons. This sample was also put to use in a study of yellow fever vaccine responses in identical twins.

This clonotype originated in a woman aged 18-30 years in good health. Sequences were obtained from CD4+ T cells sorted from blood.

The CDR3 region is CATSTYGQGRVNTEAFF. DNA of the CDR3: TGTGCCACCAGCACCTACGGACAGGGACGCGTGAACACTGAAGCTTTCTTT. This chain links TRBV15 with TRBJ1-1, with TRBD1 matching 8 bases. V was pared by 4 bases and J by 0 bases, with 10 bases of the junction left unmatched. CDR1 LNHNV and CDR2 YYDKDF come from the germline V gene (reference sequence). This CDR3 region has 17 residues.